A selection of T cell receptor beta chains follows, all from one sample in a study of cytomegalovirus exposure and HLA in healthy donors. TCRdb keeps only in-frame clones here, not all; method: immunoSEQ multiplex PCR. The sample has 150,000 to 200,000 clones, 75% to 85% seen once. The sample comprised PBMCs. The source of these receptors is a woman between 50 and 59 years old in good health and CMV-seronegative. Each CDR3 is given with its conserved first and last residue. The order of the fields is CDR3 protein, J gene, V gene.

CASSEATGGSEKLFF,TRBJ1-4,TRBV6-1
CASSLVDGPYEQYF,TRBJ2-7,TRBV25-1
CASSLPGGGYTF,TRBJ1-2,TRBV28
CASSLGDSNNSPLHF,TRBJ1-6,TRBV19
CASSQSGTALNTEAFF,TRBJ1-1,TRBV28
CASSQEMGTGGSGEQYF,TRBJ2-7,TRBV4-3
CASSYTQFPGELFF,TRBJ2-2,TRBV6-5
CASSLRGAPYEQYF,TRBJ2-7,TRBV28
CASSLASGVSGNTIYF,TRBJ1-3,TRBV7-2
CASSLVQQGLSTEAFF,TRBJ1-1,TRBV5-6
CASSPVPNLAKNIQYF,TRBJ2-4,TRBV18
CASSPISGGPRNEQFF,TRBJ2-1,TRBV9
CASSEDRGPNYGYTF,TRBJ1-2,TRBV6-1
CASISNQGMVGPEAFF,TRBJ1-1,TRBV5-5
CASSPTGLGNEQFF,TRBJ2-1,TRBV11-1
CASTQGSSNEKLFF,TRBJ1-4,TRBV9
CASSFGIGSPYNEQFF,TRBJ2-1,TRBV7-2